Listed here are 21 T cell receptor beta chains from one sample, sequenced in a study of spatial heterogeneity in lung cancer. TCRdb re-called the 5' RACE reads through MiXCR, storing one row per CDR3 protein. The sample has 95,000 to 130,000 distinct CDR3 sequences, about 12% seen once. Noted time point: blood at routine non-recurrence follow-up after resection. TCRs were sequenced from unsorted whole RNA of tumor, nontumor lung or PBMC. The source material was PBMCs, sampled at follow-up. Receptors originate from a male donor with early-stage non-small cell lung cancer.

In this sample, this clonotype turned up a few times. The chain recombines TRBV5-1 with TRBJ2-2; unclear D gene. From germline, CDR1 is SGHRS and CDR2 YFSETQ. The CDR3 length is 15 residues. V gave up 1 base and J gave up 2 bases, with 9 bases separating them. Here the CDR3 reads CASSLMATNTGELFF. In DNA, the CDR3 is TGCGCCAGCAGCTTGATGGCCACTAACACCGGGGAGCTGTTTTTT.

The chain employs TRBV6-2 or TRBV6-3 and TRBJ2-7; a possible D gene is TRBD2 (5 bases). This CDR3 is built from 18 residues. The germline V and J ends were trimmed by 8 bases and 0 bases, with 26 bases remaining between them. Germline V gene lookup returns CDR1 MNHEY and CDR2 SVGEGT. DNA for the CDR3: TGTGCCAGCTATCACCTGCAATTGAGGGCCAGTTTCTCCTACGAGCAGTACTTC. It is translated as CASYHLQLRASFSYEQYF.

This chain uses TRBV18 with TRBJ1-6, with 8 bases that match TRBD1. The CDR3 extends over 15 amino acids. V lost 6 bases and J lost 7; bases outside the gene matches: 8. Germline V gene sequence: CDR1 KGHSH, CDR2 LQKENI. The CDR3 is CASSPRTGQNSPLHF. CDR3 bases: TGTGCCAGCTCGCCAAGGACAGGGCAAAATTCACCCCTCCACTTT.

The chain recombines TRBV12-3 or TRBV12-4 with TRBJ2-5; D ambiguous. This CDR3 has 13 amino acids. Trimming pared 3 bases from V and 3 bases from J, leaving 8 bases between. The CDR3 sequence is CASSFAGKETQYF. The CDR3 bases are TGTGCCAGCAGTTTTGCTGGGAAAGAGACCCAGTACTTC.

The genes are TRBV25-1 and TRBJ2-3; D uncertain. Germline CDR1 and CDR2: MGHDK and SYGVNS. Trimming left V 7 bases short and J 6 bases short, with 14 bases between. CDR3 length: 13 residues. As DNA, the CDR3 is TGTGCCAGCACTGACACCATTTCGGATACGCAGTATTTT. Translated: CASTDTISDTQYF.

This clonotype was seen a handful of times. The chain employs TRBV20-1 and TRBJ2-1; D is possibly TRBD2 (7 bases). V lost 7 bases and J lost 4, with 17 bases in between. This CDR3 contains 14 residues. Germline V lookup: CDR1 DFQATT, CDR2 SNEGSKA (reference sequence). The CDR3 DNA sequence: TGCAGTGGAAAACGGGGGGCCGCTTACAATGAGCAGTTCTTC. Amino acid sequence: CSGKRGAAYNEQFF.

Concerning this clonotype: At one end, the junction sequence differs from germline, possibly due to a read error. The chain recombines TRBV11-3 with TRBJ1-2, with D possibly matching TRBD1 (6 bases). The germline V gene encodes CDR1 SGHNT and CDR2 YENEEA. This CDR3 is 13 amino acids long. CDR3 protein: CASSFSGADRPSF. Here the CDR3 DNA reads TGTGCCAGCAGCTTTTCAGGGGCGGACCGCCCGTCCTTC.

This chain joins TRBV12-3 or TRBV12-4 and TRBJ2-7, with TRBD2 identical over 12 bases. The junction had 3 bases not matched to a gene; V was cut back by 5 bases and J by 4 bases. The CDR3 spans 14 residues. This CDR3 reads CASSRTSGAYEQYF. CDR3 coding DNA: TGTGCCAGCAGTCGGACTAGCGGGGCTTACGAGCAGTACTTC.

V usage is TRBV20-1 and J usage is TRBJ1-4, with D perhaps matching TRBD1 (5 bases). The germline V gene has CDR1 DFQATT and CDR2 SNEGSKA (reference sequence). V dropped 6 bases and J dropped 4 bases, with 6 bases sitting between them. This CDR3 region has 11 residues. DNA of the CDR3: TGCAGTGCGCAGGGTAATGAAAAACTGTTTTTT. Its translation: CSAQGNEKLFF.

This clonotype occurred a few times. A junction boundary mismatches the germline segment, possibly from a read error. This chain joins TRBV14 and TRBJ2-5; TRBD2 matches at 7 bases. The CDR3 runs 16 residues. Per germline, CDR1 SGHDN and CDR2 FVKESK. Here the CDR3 reads CASSQDKPRGGESQYF. CDR3 bases: TGTGCCAGCAGCCAAGATAAGCCCCGGGGAGGGGAGAGCCAGTACTTC.

J is TRBJ2-5 and V is TRBV13; 14 nucleotides match TRBD2. The V segment lost 5 bases and the J segment 5 bases; nucleotides outside the gene matches: 10. CDR1 and CDR2 from the germline V gene are PRHDT and FYEKMQ (reference sequence). The CDR3 is 17 amino acids. In nucleotides, the CDR3 is TGTGCCAGCAGCCCCGGACTAGCGGGGGGTCTGGGGGAGACCCAGTACTTC. Encoded protein: CASSPGLAGGLGETQYF.

This clonotype appeared many times. V is TRBV2 and J is TRBJ1-3, with 8 bases fitting TRBD1. CDR3 length equals 12 residues. V gave up 5 bases and J gave up 7 bases; unmatched junction bases: 1. Germline V lookup: CDR1 SNHLY, CDR2 FYNNEI. This CDR3 reads CASSTGGNTIYF. The DNA of the CDR3 is TGTGCCAGCAGTACAGGGGGGAACACCATATATTTT.

This clonotype was detected many times. This chain uses TRBV19 with TRBJ2-3; TRBD2 agrees at 13 bases. This CDR3 comprises 15 residues. CDR1 is LNHDA, CDR2 SQIVND, per germline (reference sequence). J gave up 12 bases and V 0 bases, and 6 bases lay outside the gene matches. The CDR3: CASSIDRTSGSFQYF. The DNA for the CDR3 is TGTGCCAGTAGTATAGATCGGACTAGCGGGAGTTTTCAGTATTTT.

CDR3 coding DNA: TGCGCCAGCAGCCAAGATTATGGGTCGGGGCACGGCCACACCTTC. Translated: CASSQDYGSGHGHTF. The chain employs TRBV4-1 and TRBJ1-2; tentative D call: TRBD1 (5 bases). CDR3 length: 15 amino acids. Germline CDR1 and CDR2: MGHRA and YSYEKL. Trimming removed 0 bases at V and 12 bases at J, with 20 bases between.

This clonotype was seen repeatedly, ten times or more. V usage is TRBV10-3 and J usage is TRBJ2-7; 10 positions match TRBD1. V dropped 6 bases and J dropped 5; count of bases not matched to a gene: 7. This CDR3 spans 14 amino acids. CDR1 is ENHRY, CDR2 SYGVKD, per germline. CDR3 region: CAISSRDRGHEQYF. The CDR3, as DNA: TGTGCCATCAGCTCCCGGGACAGGGGCCACGAGCAGTACTTC.

This clonotype was observed a few times. CDR3 sequence reads: CASSLGSSYNSPLHF. CDR3 DNA sequence: TGTGCCAGCAGCCTAGGGAGCTCCTATAATTCACCCCTCCACTTT. V usage is TRBV7-8 and J usage is TRBJ1-6; no clear D gene. CDR3 length: 15 amino acids. Germline CDR1 and CDR2: SGHVS and FQNEAQ. The V gene lost 5 bases and the J gene lost 0 bases, with 8 bases spanning the gap.

Many counts were recorded for this clonotype. This chain links TRBV6-5 with TRBJ2-3, with unresolved D. The germline CDR1 and CDR2 sequences are MNHEY and SVGAGI. This CDR3 is built from 14 residues. Between the trimmed V and J ends, which lost 6 bases and 4 bases, there was a span of 14 bases. The CDR3 DNA follows: TGTGCCAGCAGGGCCTCGGCGAGTGCAGATACGCAGTATTTT. Residues: CASRASASADTQYF.

This clonotype appeared a few times. V gene TRBV28 combines with J gene TRBJ2-5, with D unclear. The CDR3 runs to 12 residues. CDR1 MDHEN and CDR2 SYDVKM come from the germline V gene. The V end lost 2 bases, the J end lost 4 bases, and 5 bases lay between the germline ends. This CDR3 is CASSLQRETQYF. In DNA, the CDR3 is TGTGCCAGCAGTTTACAGAGAGAGACCCAGTACTTC.

This clonotype has a count of ten or more. The chain has TRBV10-3 and TRBJ2-3; TRBD2 agrees at 14 bases. Looked up from germline, CDR1 is ENHRY and CDR2 is SYGVKD. The trim removed 8 bases at V and 3 bases at J, leaving 7 bases unmatched. The CDR3 extends over 16 amino acids. CDR3 loop: CAISSRTSGRTDTQYF. In DNA form, the CDR3 reads TGTGCCATCTCAAGCAGGACTAGCGGGAGGACAGATACGCAGTATTTT.

The chain has TRBV12-3 or TRBV12-4 and TRBJ2-1; D unresolved. V was cut by 5 bases and J by 0 bases, with 17 bases left in between. This CDR3 comprises 17 residues. This CDR3 is CASSPPRISFSYNEQFF. In nucleotides, the CDR3 is TGTGCCAGCAGTCCCCCAAGAATTTCGTTCTCCTACAATGAGCAGTTCTTC.

This clonotype was picked up a small number of times. The chain has TRBV5-1 and TRBJ2-3, with TRBD2 matching 8 bases. The V gene's germline CDR1 is SGHRS and CDR2 YFSETQ. CDR3 length: 15 residues. Trimming removed 4 bases from V and 0 bases from J; junction bases left unmatched: 4. DNA for the CDR3: TGCGCCAGCAGCCGTAGCGGGGAGAGCACAGATACGCAGTATTTT. Encoded protein: CASSRSGESTDTQYF.